This is a list of T cell receptor beta chains from one sample in a study of cytomegalovirus exposure and HLA in healthy donors. Assay: immunoSEQ multiplex PCR; the TCRdb copy retains only in-frame clones and omits some. This table holds 110,000 to 150,000 clones, 80% found once. The source material was PBMCs. Receptors were obtained from a male donor in good health and CMV-seropositive. Each CDR3 is given with its conserved first and last residue. The order of the fields is clone size, V gene, D gene, J gene, CDR3 length, CDR3 protein, CDR3 DNA. The D gene is left open where the match is weak. Clone size is stated in some rows and not others, as once, few, many or a class when expanded.

NA	TRBV13	NA	TRBJ2-7	15	CASSLEGGRSSEQYF	TGTGCCAGCAGCTTAGAAGGGGGACGATCATCCGAGCAGTACTTC
NA	TRBV19	TRBD2	TRBJ2-1	16	CASSIAGGMFYNEQFF	TGTGCCAGTAGTATAGCGGGGGGAATGTTTTACAATGAGCAGTTCTTC
NA	TRBV7-9	NA	TRBJ1-5	13	CASSLAVEQPQHF	TGTGCCAGCAGCTTAGCTGTTGAGCAGCCCCAGCATTTT
few	TRBV7-9	NA	TRBJ2-4	15	CASSWAVLGKNIQYF	TGTGCCAGCAGCTGGGCCGTACTTGGGAAAAACATTCAGTACTTC
once	TRBV7-2	TRBD2	TRBJ2-5	16	CASSFVAGELGETQYF	TGTGCCAGCAGCTTTGTAGCGGGAGAGCTTGGAGAGACCCAGTACTTC
NA	TRBV18	NA	TRBJ1-5	13	CASSLGLNQPQHF	TGTGCCAGCTCACTGGGACTTAATCAGCCCCAGCATTTT
once	TRBV28	TRBD2	TRBJ2-7	13	CASRSSGSYEQYF	TGTGCCAGCAGATCTAGCGGGAGCTACGAGCAGTACTTC
NA	TRBV5-1	NA	TRBJ2-1	16	CASSLEEGGGYNEQFF	TGCGCCAGCAGCTTGGAGGAGGGAGGCGGTTACAATGAGCAGTTCTTC
few	TRBV5-5	NA	TRBJ2-7	13	CASSLTGFYEQYF	TGTGCCAGCAGCTTAACAGGGTTCTACGAGCAGTACTTC
NA	TRBV5-1	NA	TRBJ1-1	14	CASRSAGPNTEAFF	TGCGCCAGCAGAAGTGCGGGGCCGAACACTGAAGCTTTCTTT
NA	TRBV12-2	NA	TRBJ1-4	12	CASTGLCEKLFF	TGTGCAAGTACGGGGTTGTGTGAAAAACTGTTTTTT
NA	TRBV7-6	NA	TRBJ2-4	15	CASSLAGAQGDIQYF	TGTGCCAGCAGCTTAGCAGGGGCTCAGGGTGACATTCAGTACTTC
few	TRBV4-1	TRBD1	TRBJ1-1	17	CASSQDAGTGMNTEAFF	TGCGCCAGCAGCCAAGATGCCGGGACAGGGATGAACACTGAAGCTTTCTTT
once	TRBV9	NA	TRBJ2-1	17	CASSAELQVAAYNEQFF	TGTGCCAGCAGCGCCGAACTACAGGTAGCGGCCTACAATGAGCAGTTCTTC
NA	TRBV5-1	TRBD1	TRBJ1-6	16	CASSSGQGSGKSPLHF	TGCGCCAGCAGCTCGGGACAGGGTAGTGGTAAATCACCCCTCCACTTT
NA	TRBV7-2	TRBD2	TRBJ2-1	17	CASSLVVAGGSYNEQFF	TGTGCCAGCAGCTTAGTGGTAGCGGGGGGCTCGTACAATGAGCAGTTCTTC
NA	TRBV5-1	NA	TRBJ1-2	16	CASRDIARGYNYGYTF	TGCGCCAGCAGGGATATTGCCAGGGGATATAACTATGGCTACACCTTC
NA	TRBV4-1	NA	TRBJ2-5	14	CASSRPTEKETQYF	TGCGCCAGCAGCCGGCCGACAGAGAAAGAGACCCAGTACTTC
NA	TRBV5-1	NA	TRBJ1-2	14	CASSLAGAGEGYTF	TGCGCCAGCAGCTTGGCCGGGGCAGGGGAAGGCTACACCTTC
NA	TRBV7-2	NA	TRBJ2-4	16	CASSFDRIRAKNIQYF	TGTGCCAGCAGCTTCGACAGGATTCGAGCCAAAAACATTCAGTACTTC
few	TRBV6-1	NA	TRBJ1-4	13	CASSRQANEKLFF	TGTGCCAGCAGCAGACAGGCGAATGAAAAACTGTTTTTT
NA	TRBV5-4	TRBD2	TRBJ2-3	17	CASSLDVIGGGADTQYF	TGTGCCAGCAGCTTGGATGTAATAGGCGGGGGGGCAGATACGCAGTATTTT
NA	TRBV28	NA	TRBJ2-5	11	CASNNRETQYF	TGTGCCAGCAATAATAGAGAGACCCAGTACTTC